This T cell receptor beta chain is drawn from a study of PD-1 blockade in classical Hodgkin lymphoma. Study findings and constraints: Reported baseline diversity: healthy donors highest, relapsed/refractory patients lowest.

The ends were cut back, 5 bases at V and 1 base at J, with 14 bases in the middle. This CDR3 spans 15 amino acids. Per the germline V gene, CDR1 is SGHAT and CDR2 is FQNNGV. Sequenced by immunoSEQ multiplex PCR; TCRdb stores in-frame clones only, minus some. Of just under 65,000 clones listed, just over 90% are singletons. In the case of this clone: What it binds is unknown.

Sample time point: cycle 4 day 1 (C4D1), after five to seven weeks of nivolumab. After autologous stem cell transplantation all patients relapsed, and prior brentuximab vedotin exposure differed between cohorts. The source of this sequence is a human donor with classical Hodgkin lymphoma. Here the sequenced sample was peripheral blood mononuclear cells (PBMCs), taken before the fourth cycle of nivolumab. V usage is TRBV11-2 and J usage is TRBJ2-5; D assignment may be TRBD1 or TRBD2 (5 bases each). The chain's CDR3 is CASSRERGSQETQYF. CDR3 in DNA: TGTGCCAGCAGCCGAGAGAGGGGCTCCCAAGAGACCCAGTACTTC.